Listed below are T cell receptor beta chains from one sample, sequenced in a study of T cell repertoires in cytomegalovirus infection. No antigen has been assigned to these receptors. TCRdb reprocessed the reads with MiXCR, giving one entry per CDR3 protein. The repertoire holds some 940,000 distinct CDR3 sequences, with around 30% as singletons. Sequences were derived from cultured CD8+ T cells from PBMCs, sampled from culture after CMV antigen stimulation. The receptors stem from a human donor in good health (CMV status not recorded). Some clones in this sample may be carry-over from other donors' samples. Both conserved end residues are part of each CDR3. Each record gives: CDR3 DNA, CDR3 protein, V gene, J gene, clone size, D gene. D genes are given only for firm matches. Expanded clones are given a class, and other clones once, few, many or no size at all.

TGCGCCAGCAGCCAAGAGGCGGGTTTCAGAACTAATGAAAAACTGTTTTTT	CASSQEAGFRTNEKLFF	TRBV4-3	TRBJ1-4	NA	NA
TGTGTCAGCAGCGTTACCTCGGGAGCGAGACCCCTCTTT	CVSSVTSGARPLF	TRBV11-3	TRBJ2-2	NA	NA
TGTGCCAGCAGTCCAGGGGTGGATCAGCCCCAGCATTTT	CASSPGVDQPQHF	TRBV27	TRBJ1-5	NA	NA
TGTGCCAGCAGCTTAGCGGTTTCCGAGCAGTACTTC	CASSLAVSEQYF	TRBV7-2	TRBJ2-7	NA	NA
TGCAGTGCTAGCGGGTTTACTTCGGCAACTAATGAAAAACTGTTTTTT	CSASGFTSATNEKLFF	TRBV20-1	TRBJ1-4	NA	NA
TGTGCCAGCAGTGAGAAGCGGGGCTTCACAGATACGCAGTATTTT	CASSEKRGFTDTQYF	TRBV6-6	TRBJ2-3	NA	TRBD2
TGTGCCAGCCGTCTTTTTCCGGGACAGCAAGAGACCCAGTACTTC	CASRLFPGQQETQYF	TRBV27	TRBJ2-5	few	TRBD1
TGTGCCAGCAGTCTCGGGGCGGCTAATGAAAAACTGTTTTTT	CASSLGAANEKLFF	TRBV12-3/TRBV12-4	TRBJ1-4	few	NA
TGTGCCAGCAGGGGGACAGGGGGCCCTTTTTCGGACACTGAAGCTTTCTTT	CASRGTGGPFSDTEAFF	TRBV12-3/TRBV12-4	TRBJ1-1	few	TRBD1
TGTGCCAGCATGGCCTCAACCACTGAAGCTTTCTTT	CASMASTTEAFF	TRBV27	TRBJ1-1	NA	NA
TGCGCCAGCAGCCAAGAGGATAGCGGGGGCCTCTCCTACAATGAGCAGTTCTTC	CASSQEDSGGLSYNEQFF	TRBV4-1	TRBJ2-1	many	TRBD2
TGTGCCAGTGGGGGAAAGACTGACACCTTC	CASGGKTDTF	TRBV2	TRBJ1-2	few	NA
TGTGCCAGCAGTGAACGGGGGGGGACTTTTCAGCCCCAGCATTTT	CASSERGGTFQPQHF	TRBV6-1	TRBJ1-5	many	NA
TGTGCCAGCAGCCTGGGACAGCCGAACACTGAAGCTTTCTTT	CASSLGQPNTEAFF	TRBV18	TRBJ1-1	many	TRBD1
TGTGCCAGCGGCCAAGGGGGACGCACAGATACGCAGTATTTT	CASGQGGRTDTQYF	TRBV27	TRBJ2-3	few	NA
TGTGCCAGCAGTTTACACAGCGGGGCTGACACAGATACGCAGTATTTT	CASSLHSGADTDTQYF	TRBV28	TRBJ2-3	NA	TRBD2
TGTGCCACCAGTGATGGGACTAGCGGGGGGTCTCTCTCCTACAATGAGCAGTTCTTC	CATSDGTSGGSLSYNEQFF	TRBV24-1	TRBJ2-1	NA	TRBD2
TGTGCCAGCAGCCCCCCCGGGGAGGGAGACTACGAGCAGTACTTC	CASSPPGEGDYEQYF	TRBV6-1	TRBJ2-7	many	TRBD2
TGTGCCAGCAGCACCCATCAATATCAGCCAAACACTGAAGCTTTCTTT	CASSTHQYQPNTEAFF	TRBV7-8	TRBJ1-1	NA	NA
TGTGCCAGTAGGTCGCGGGACGGGTACTACAATGAGCAGTTCTTC	CASRSRDGYYNEQFF	TRBV19	TRBJ2-1	NA	NA
TGTGCCAGCAGCATGGGAGGGGGGGAACAAGAGACCCAGTACTTC	CASSMGGGEQETQYF	TRBV27	TRBJ2-5	NA	NA
TGTGCCAGCAGTTCCCGTCGGCTAGCGGGGGGGCAAGATACGCAGTATTTT	CASSSRRLAGGQDTQYF	TRBV6-8	TRBJ2-3	few	TRBD2
TGTGCCAGCTCTCGCGTACCCTTCCTTGGAAACACCATATATTTT	CASSRVPFLGNTIYF	TRBV18	TRBJ1-3	NA	NA
TGTGCCAGCAGTCCGGGGTTCGGGGGGGACAATGAGCAGTTCTTC	CASSPGFGGDNEQFF	TRBV6-5	TRBJ2-1	NA	TRBD2
TGTGCCAGCAGCTCCAGCGGGGGAGACACCGGGGAGCTGTTTTTT	CASSSSGGDTGELFF	TRBV7-6	TRBJ2-2	many	TRBD2
TGTGCCAGCACCCAGGAGGGGTTCGGAAACACTGAAGCTTTCTTT	CASTQEGFGNTEAFF	TRBV7-9	TRBJ1-1	NA	NA
TGTGCCAGTAGTGCTGGACCGGGGACCGCTGAAGCTTTCTTT	CASSAGPGTAEAFF	TRBV19	TRBJ1-1	NA	NA